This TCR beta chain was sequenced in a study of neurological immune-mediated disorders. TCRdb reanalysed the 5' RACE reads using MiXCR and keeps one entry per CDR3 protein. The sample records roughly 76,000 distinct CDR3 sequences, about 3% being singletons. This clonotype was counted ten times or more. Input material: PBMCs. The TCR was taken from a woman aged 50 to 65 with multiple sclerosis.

CDR3 coding DNA: TGCAGTGCTAGAGCTTTGGTAGCGGGAGTGCGAGAGACCCAGTACTTC. This translates into CSARALVAGVRETQYF. This chain links TRBV20-1 with TRBJ2-5, with 9 bases that match TRBD2. The CDR3 length is 16 residues. V lost 1 base to trimming and J lost 4 bases; unmatched junction nucleotides: 10. Germline V gene sequence: CDR1 DFQATT, CDR2 SNEGSKA (reference sequence).